One sample yielded the 7 T cell receptor beta chains listed below, sequenced in a study of T cells in Graves' hyperthyroidism and ophthalmopathy. RNA transcripts gave rise to amplified TCR beta CDR3 regions. HTBI primers were the set used in a first-round RT-PCR of the TCR CDR3. Each CDR3 protein gets one entry after TCRdb re-called the multiplex PCR reads with MiXCR. The profile shows 45,000 to 55,000 distinct CDR3 sequences, approximately 53% of them singletons. Specimen: peripheral blood or thyroid tissue (not recorded which). These receptors all stem from a man between 18 and 29 years old with Graves' hyperthyroidism.

V and J are TRBV10-3 and TRBJ1-6; 10 nucleotides line up with TRBD1. This CDR3 is 16 amino acids long. Germline lookup yields CDR1 ENHRY and CDR2 SYGVKD. Unmatched junction bases numbered 6, after V lost 3 bases and J lost 7 bases. Written as DNA, the CDR3 is TGTGCCATCAGTGATGGGAAGGGACAGGGGAATTCACCCCTCCACTTT. This codes for CAISDGKGQGNSPLHF.

The gene calls are TRBV9 and TRBJ1-6; D gene unclear. Germline V gene sequence: CDR1 SGDLS, CDR2 YYNGEE. The CDR3 sequence is 14 residues long. V lost 0 bases, J lost 7 bases, and 8 bases lay in between. The CDR3 sequence: CASSVVAENSPLHF. CDR3 DNA sequence: TGTGCCAGCAGCGTAGTCGCTGAAAATTCACCCCTCCACTTT.

This chain links TRBV2 with TRBJ2-7; 8 nucleotides match TRBD1. The germline V gene has CDR1 SNHLY and CDR2 FYNNEI. There are 14 residues in the CDR3. V gave up 4 bases and J gave up 3 bases; unmatched junction bases: 5. In DNA, the CDR3 is TGTGCCAGCAGTGTTGACAGGGGCATCTACGAGCAGTACTTC. Amino acid sequence: CASSVDRGIYEQYF.

Only one count was recorded for this clonotype. The J gene is TRBJ2-7, the V gene TRBV4-2; D is possibly TRBD1 (6 bases). V was shortened by 1 base and J by 3 bases, with 13 bases between the two germline ends. CDR1 is LGHNA and CDR2 is YNFKEQ in the germline V gene. This CDR3 is 15 amino acids long. CDR3 DNA sequence: TGTGCCAGCAGCCAAGCGGCCGGGACATACTACGAGCAGTACTTC. This gives the protein CASSQAAGTYYEQYF.

This clonotype was counted at least ten times. V gene TRBV7-2 combines with J gene TRBJ2-7; D call uncertain. V was clipped by 5 bases and J by 2 bases, with 13 bases between them. The CDR3 is 14 amino acids. Germline lookup yields CDR1 SGHTA and CDR2 FQGNSA. The CDR3 reads CASSTPGRTYEQYF. CDR3 nucleotide sequence: TGTGCCAGCAGCACCCCCGGACGGACCTACGAGCAGTACTTC.

The table lists this clonotype with many counts. V is TRBV4-1 and J is TRBJ1-5, with D tentatively TRBD1 (5 bases). Germline V lookup: CDR1 MGHRA, CDR2 YSYEKL. V was trimmed by 5 bases and J by 6 bases, leaving 20 bases between them. The CDR3 extends over 16 amino acids. The CDR3 protein is CASSTYGPIDSQPQHF. CDR3 coding DNA: TGCGCCAGCAGCACCTACGGTCCCATAGACAGTCAGCCCCAGCATTTT.

Many counts were recorded for this clonotype. The chain employs TRBV7-9 and TRBJ1-5; TRBD1 aligns across 8 bases. Unmatched junction bases numbered 8, after V lost 5 bases and J lost 5 bases. The CDR3 loop spans 15 amino acids. CDR1 is SEHNR, CDR2 FQNEAQ, per germline (reference sequence). Here the CDR3 DNA reads TGTGCCAGCAGCGGAGGACAGGGCAACGATCAGCCCCAGCATTTT. It is translated as CASSGGQGNDQPQHF.